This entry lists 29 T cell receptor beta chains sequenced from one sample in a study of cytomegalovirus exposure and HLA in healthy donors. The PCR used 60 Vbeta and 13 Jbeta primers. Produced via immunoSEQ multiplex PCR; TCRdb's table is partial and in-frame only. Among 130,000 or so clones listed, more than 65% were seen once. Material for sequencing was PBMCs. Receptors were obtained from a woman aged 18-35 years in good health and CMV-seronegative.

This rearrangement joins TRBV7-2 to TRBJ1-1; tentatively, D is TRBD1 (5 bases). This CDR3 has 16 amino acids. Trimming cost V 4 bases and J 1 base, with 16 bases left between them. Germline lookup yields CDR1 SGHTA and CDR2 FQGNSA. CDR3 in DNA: TGTGCCAGCAGCTCCTATTTACAGGACACGAACACTGAAGCTTTCTTT. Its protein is CASSSYLQDTNTEAFF.

The CDR3 DNA reads TGTGCCAGCAGTGAGGCCGGGGGGGGAGGAGGAGAGACCCAGTACTTC. It is translated as CASSEAGGGGGETQYF. The J gene is TRBJ2-5, the V gene TRBV25-1; 8 positions agree with TRBD2. The CDR3 is 16 amino acids. CDR1 and CDR2 from the germline V gene are MGHDK and SYGVNS. J gave up 4 bases and V 3 bases, and 10 bases lay outside the gene matches.

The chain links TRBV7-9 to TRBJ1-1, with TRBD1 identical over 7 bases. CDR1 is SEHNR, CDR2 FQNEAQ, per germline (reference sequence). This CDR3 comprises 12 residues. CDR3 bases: TGTGTCTCCCTTAGGGGGCAAGCTGAAGCTTTCTTT. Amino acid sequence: CVSLRGQAEAFF.

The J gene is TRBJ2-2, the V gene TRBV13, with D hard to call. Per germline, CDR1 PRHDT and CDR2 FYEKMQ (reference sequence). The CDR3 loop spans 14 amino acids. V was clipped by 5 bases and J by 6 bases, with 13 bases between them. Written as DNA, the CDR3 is TGTGCCAGCAGCCGGGTCTCAATGGCCGGGGAGCTGTTTTTT. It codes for CASSRVSMAGELFF.

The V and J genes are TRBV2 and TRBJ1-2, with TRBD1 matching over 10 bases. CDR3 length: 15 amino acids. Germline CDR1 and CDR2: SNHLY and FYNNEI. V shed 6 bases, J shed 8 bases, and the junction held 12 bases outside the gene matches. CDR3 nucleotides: TGTGCCAGCAGCGTCATAGGACAGGGGGAATACGGCTACACCTTC. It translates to CASSVIGQGEYGYTF.

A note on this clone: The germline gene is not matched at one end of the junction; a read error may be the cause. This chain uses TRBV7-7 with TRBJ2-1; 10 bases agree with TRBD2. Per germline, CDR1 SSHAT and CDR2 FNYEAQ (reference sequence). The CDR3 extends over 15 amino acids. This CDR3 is CASSLGLAVYNEQFF. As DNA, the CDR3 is TGTGCTAGCAGCTTAGGACTAGCGGTCTACAATGAGCAGTTCTTC.

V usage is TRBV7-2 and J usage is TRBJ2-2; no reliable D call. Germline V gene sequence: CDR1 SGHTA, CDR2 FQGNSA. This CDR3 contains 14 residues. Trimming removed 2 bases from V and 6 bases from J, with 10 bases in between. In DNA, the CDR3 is TGTGCCAGCAGCTTAATATGGCATCCCGGGGAGCTGTTTTTT. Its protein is CASSLIWHPGELFF.

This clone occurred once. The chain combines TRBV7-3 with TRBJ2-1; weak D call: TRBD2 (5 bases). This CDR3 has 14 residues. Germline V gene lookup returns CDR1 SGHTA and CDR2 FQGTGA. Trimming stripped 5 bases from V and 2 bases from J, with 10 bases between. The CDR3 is CASSLPGAYNEQFF. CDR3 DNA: TGTGCCAGCAGCCTCCCCGGGGCCTACAATGAGCAGTTCTTC.

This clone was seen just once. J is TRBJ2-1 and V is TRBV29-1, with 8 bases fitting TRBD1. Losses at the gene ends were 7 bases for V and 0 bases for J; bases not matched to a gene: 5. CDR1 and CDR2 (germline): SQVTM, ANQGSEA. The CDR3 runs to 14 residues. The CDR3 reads CSASDRASYNEQFF. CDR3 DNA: TGCAGCGCGTCGGACAGGGCCTCCTACAATGAGCAGTTCTTC.

The CDR3 region is CASSLQAAGGDEQYF. CDR3 in DNA: TGCGCCAGCAGCCTCCAAGCAGCGGGGGGGGACGAGCAGTACTTC. The chain employs TRBV5-1 and TRBJ2-7; 10 positions match TRBD2. The CDR3 totals 15 residues. The germline V gene encodes CDR1 SGHRS and CDR2 YFSETQ. The V gene end was trimmed by 4 bases and the J gene end by 5 bases; junction bases not matched to a gene: 9.

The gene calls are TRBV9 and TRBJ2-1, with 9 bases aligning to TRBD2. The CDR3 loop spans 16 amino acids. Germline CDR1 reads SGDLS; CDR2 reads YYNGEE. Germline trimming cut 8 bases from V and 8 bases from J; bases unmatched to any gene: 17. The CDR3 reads CASGQEARGGSYEQFF. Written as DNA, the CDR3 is TGTGCCAGTGGGCAGGAGGCGCGGGGGGGCTCTTATGAGCAGTTCTTC.

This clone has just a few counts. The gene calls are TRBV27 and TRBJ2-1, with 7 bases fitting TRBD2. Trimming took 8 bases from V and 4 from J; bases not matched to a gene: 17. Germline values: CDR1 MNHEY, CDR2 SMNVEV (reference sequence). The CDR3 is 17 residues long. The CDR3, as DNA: TGTGCCAGCGGTAACCCCCCCAGAGAAGCGGGGTACAATGAGCAGTTCTTC. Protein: CASGNPPREAGYNEQFF.

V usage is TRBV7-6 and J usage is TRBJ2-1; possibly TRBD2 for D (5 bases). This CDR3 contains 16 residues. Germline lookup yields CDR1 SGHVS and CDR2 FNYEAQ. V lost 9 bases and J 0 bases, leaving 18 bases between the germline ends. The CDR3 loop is CASTPSAGGSYNEQFF. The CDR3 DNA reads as TGTGCCAGTACCCCCTCAGCAGGAGGCTCCTACAATGAGCAGTTCTTC.

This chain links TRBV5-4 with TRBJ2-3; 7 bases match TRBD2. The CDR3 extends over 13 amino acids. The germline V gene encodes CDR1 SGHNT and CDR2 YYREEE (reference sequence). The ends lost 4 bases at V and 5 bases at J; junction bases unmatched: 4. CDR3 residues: CASSRTRVDTQYF. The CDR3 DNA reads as TGTGCCAGCAGCCGGACTAGAGTAGATACGCAGTATTTT. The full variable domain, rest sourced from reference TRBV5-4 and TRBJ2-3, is ETGVTQSPTHLIKTRGQQVTLRCSSQSGHNTVSWYQQALGQGPQFIFQYYREEENGRGNFPPRFSGLQFPNYSSELNVNALELDDSALYLCASSRTRVDTQYFGPGTRLTVL.

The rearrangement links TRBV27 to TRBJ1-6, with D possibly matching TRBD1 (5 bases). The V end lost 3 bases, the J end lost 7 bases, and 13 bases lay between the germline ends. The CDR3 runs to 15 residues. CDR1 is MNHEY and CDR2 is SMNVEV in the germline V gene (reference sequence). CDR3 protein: CASSFGRQINSPLHF. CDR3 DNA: TGTGCCAGCAGTTTCGGTCGACAGATCAATTCACCCCTCCACTTT.

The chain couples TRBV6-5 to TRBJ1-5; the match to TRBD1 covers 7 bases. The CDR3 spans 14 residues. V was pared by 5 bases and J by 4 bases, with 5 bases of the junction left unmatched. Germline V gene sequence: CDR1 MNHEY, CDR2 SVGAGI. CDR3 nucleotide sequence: TGTGCCAGCAGTATGACAGGGTGGAATCAGCCCCAGCATTTT. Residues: CASSMTGWNQPQHF.

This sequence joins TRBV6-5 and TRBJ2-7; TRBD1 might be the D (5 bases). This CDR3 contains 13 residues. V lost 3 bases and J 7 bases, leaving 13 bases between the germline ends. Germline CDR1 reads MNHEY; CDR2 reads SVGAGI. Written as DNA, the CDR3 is TGTGCCAGCAGTTATCTAGGGGAACGGGAGCAGTACTTC. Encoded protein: CASSYLGEREQYF.

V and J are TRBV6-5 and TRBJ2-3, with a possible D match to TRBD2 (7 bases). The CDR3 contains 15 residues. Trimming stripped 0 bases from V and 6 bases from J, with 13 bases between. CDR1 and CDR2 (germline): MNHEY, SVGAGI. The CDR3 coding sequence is TGTGCCAGCAGTTACTCAAGGGGGGAGGGCGATACGCAGTATTTT. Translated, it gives CASSYSRGEGDTQYF.

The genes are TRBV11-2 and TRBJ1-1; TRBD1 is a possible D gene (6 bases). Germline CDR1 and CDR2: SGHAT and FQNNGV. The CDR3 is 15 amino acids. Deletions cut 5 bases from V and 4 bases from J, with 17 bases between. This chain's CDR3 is CASSNPRQELTEAFF. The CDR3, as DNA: TGTGCCAGCAGCAACCCCCGACAGGAGCTCACTGAAGCTTTCTTT.

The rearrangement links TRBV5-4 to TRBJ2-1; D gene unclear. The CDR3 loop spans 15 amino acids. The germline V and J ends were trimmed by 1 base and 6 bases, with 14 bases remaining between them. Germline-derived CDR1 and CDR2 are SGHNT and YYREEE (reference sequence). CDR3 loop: CASSLPASLSNEQFF. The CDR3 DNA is TGTGCCAGCAGCTTGCCCGCAAGTTTGAGCAATGAGCAGTTCTTC.

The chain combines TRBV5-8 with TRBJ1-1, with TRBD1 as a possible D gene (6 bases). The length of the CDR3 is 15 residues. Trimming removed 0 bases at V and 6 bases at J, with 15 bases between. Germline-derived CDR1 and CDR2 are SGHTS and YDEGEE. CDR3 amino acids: CASSLGRYRVPEAFF. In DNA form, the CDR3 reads TGTGCCAGCAGCTTGGGGCGATACAGGGTGCCTGAAGCTTTCTTT.

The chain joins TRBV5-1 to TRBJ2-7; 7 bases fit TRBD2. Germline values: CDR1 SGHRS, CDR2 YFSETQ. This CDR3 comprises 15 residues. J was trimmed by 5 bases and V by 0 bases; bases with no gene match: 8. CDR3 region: CASSLGSPSGHEQYF. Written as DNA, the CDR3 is TGCGCCAGCAGCTTGGGGTCCCCTAGCGGCCACGAGCAGTACTTC.

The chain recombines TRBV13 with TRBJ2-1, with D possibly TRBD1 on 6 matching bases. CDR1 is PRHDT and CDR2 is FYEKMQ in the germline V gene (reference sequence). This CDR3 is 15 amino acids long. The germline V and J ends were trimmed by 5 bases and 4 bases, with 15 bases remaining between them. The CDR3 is CASSPLGTSYNEQFF. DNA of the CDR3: TGTGCCAGCAGCCCCCTCGGGACAAGTTACAATGAGCAGTTCTTC. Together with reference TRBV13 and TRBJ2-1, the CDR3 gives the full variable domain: AAGVIQSPRHLIKEKRETATLKCYPIPRHDTVYWYQQGPGQDPQFLISFYEKMQSDKGSIPDRFSAQQFSDYHSELNMSSLELGDSALYFCASSPLGTSYNEQFFGPGTRLTVL.

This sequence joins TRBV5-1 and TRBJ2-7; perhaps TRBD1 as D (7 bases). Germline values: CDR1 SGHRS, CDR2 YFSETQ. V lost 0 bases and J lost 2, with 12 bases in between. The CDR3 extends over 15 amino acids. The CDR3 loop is CASSLGQGGPYEQYF. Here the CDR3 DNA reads TGCGCCAGCAGCTTGGGACAGGGAGGCCCCTACGAGCAGTACTTC.

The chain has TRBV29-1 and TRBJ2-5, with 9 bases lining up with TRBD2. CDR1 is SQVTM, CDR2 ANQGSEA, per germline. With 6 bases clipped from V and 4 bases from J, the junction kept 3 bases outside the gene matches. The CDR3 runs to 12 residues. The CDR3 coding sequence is TGCAGCGTATTAGCGGGAGCAGAGACCCAGTACTTC. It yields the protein CSVLAGAETQYF. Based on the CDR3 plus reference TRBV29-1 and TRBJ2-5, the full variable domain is SAVISQKPSRDICQRGTSLTIQCQVDSQVTMMFWYRQQPGQSLTLIATANQGSEATYESGFVIDKFPISRPNLTFSTLTVSNMSPEDSSIYLCSVLAGAETQYFGPGTRLLVL.

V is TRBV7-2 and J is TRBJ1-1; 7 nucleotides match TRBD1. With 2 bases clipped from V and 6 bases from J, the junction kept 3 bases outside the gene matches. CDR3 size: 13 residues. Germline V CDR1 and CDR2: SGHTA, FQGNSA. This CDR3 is CASSLKTGAEAFF. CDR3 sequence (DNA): TGTGCCAGCAGCTTAAAAACAGGGGCTGAAGCTTTCTTT.

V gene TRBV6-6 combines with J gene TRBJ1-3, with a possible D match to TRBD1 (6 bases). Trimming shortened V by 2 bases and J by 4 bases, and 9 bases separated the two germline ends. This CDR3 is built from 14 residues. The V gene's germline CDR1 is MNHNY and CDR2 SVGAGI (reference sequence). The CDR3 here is CASSYGGLGNTIYF. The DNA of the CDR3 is TGTGCCAGCAGTTACGGGGGCCTCGGAAACACCATATATTTT.

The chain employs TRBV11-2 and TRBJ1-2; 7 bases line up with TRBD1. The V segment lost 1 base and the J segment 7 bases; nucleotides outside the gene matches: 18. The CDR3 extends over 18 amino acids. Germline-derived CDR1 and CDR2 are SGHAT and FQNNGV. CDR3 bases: TGTGCCAGCAGCTTAGCGGTTAACAGTCAGGGGCAGGGGGTTGGCTACACCTTC. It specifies CASSLAVNSQGQGVGYTF.

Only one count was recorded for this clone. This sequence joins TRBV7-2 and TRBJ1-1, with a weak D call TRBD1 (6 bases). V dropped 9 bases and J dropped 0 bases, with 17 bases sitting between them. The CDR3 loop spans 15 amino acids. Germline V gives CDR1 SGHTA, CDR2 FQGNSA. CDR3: CASRQAYVMNTEAFF. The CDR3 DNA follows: TGTGCCAGTCGACAGGCCTATGTCATGAACACTGAAGCTTTCTTT. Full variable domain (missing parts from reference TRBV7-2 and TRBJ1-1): GAGVSQSPSNKVTEKGKDVELRCDPISGHTALYWYRQSLGQGLEFLIYFQGNSAPDKSGLPSDRFSAERTGGSVSTLTIQRTQQEDSAVYLCASRQAYVMNTEAFFGQGTRLTVV.